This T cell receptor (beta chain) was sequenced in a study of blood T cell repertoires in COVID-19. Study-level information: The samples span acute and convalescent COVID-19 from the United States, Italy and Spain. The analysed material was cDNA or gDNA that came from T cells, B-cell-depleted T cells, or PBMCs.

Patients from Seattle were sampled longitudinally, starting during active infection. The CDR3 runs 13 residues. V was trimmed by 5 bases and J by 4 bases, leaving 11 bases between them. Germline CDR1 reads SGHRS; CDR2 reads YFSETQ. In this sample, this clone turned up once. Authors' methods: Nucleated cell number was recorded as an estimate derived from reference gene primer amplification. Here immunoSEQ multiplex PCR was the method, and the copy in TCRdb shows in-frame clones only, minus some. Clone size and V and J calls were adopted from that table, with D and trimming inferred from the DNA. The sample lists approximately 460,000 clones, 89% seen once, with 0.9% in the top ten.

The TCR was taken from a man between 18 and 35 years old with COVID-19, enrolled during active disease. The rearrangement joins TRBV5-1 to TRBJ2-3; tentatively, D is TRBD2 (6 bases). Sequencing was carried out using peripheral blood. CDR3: CASRTSVADTQYF. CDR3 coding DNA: TGCGCCAGCAGGACTAGTGTAGCAGATACGCAGTATTTT.